This T cell receptor beta chain was found in a study of shared clonotypes between healthy human individuals (dated by TCRdb to the early 2020s). Background on the whole study: Three men and two women, aged 18 to 49 years, made up the cohort. For each donor, CD4 naive and CD4 memory were each run on three plates, CD8 naive on two plates, and CD8 memory on one plate. To increase sequencing depth and limit assay-specific biases, TCR repertoire library preparation and sequencing were carried out by different laboratories using diverse techniques. To estimate repertoire size and how much clonotypes are shared between individuals, the study performed deep sequencing of blood TCR repertoires from about five healthy adults. Leukapheresis yielded between about 0.94 and 9 billion PBMCs per donor.

Using the deep immunoSEQ assay, TCR CDR3 regions were amplified from genomic DNA by multiplex PCR. For each cell subset, the extracted genomic DNA was distributed evenly across all wells of several immunoSEQ 96-well plates, and each plate served as one replicate. Each replicate PCR for sorted subsets received about 200 ng genomic DNA, equal to about 29,000 T cell genomes. Purified libraries were quantified with a Qubit 3.0 fluorometer, sized on a Bioanalyzer 2100, and re-quantified with the KAPA Library Quantification kit. A separate single-read 150-cycle Illumina NextSeq 550 flow cell was used to sequence each immunoSEQ 96-well plate. On the study's bioinformatics: Because only junctional sequences without quality scores were contained in the immunoSEQ output, filtering matching that applied to full-length reads could not be performed. To assign V/J genes and CDR3, sequences were annotated against IMGT germline references using PyIR, a Python wrapper for IgBLAST v1.9. Reads were removed for weak V/J assignments (E-value above 1e-6), missing CDR3, stop codons, out-of-frame junctions, or ambiguous translated residues. V3J clonotypes were defined as sequences sharing the same inferred V gene, J gene, and CDR3 amino acid sequence. Percentage overlap between repertoires was calculated by dividing the number of shared unique clonotypes by the size of the smaller repertoire. Three approaches were used to assess repertoire richness: RTK rarefaction, the Chao1 estimator, and Recon v2.1 estimates of unobserved clonotypes. Generation probabilities for all TCRbeta clonotypes obtained by the gDNA method from a few donors were computed using OLGA. Imported from immuneACCESS, the table was reduced by TCRdb to in-frame sequences with V and J called. These copies leave out some clones; in studies compared against another copy, an unresolved V gene accounts for under half, and the cause of the remainder is not known. V and J calls and clone size are copied from that table; D and trimming were computed from the DNA. A total of some 1,400,000 clones appear in this sample, roughly 95% of them only once. About 1.2% of the sample rests with the top ten.

Comments on this clone: What antigen it recognizes has not been identified. No per-base quality is available; no much larger clone lies one base away.

The full study reports these points: Incomplete sequencing was indicated by rarefaction of sorted-subset datasets, despite the large sequencing depth. Naive subsets generally had larger estimated clonotype richness than memory subsets. Pairwise subsampling indicated that sequencing depth was expected to affect the degree of clonotype sharing among donors. Sampling was limited to blood, and TCR repertoires in tissue likely differ from TCR repertoires in blood. The small number of donors limited the genetic and exposure-history diversity represented. Compared with non-shared clonotypes, clonotypes shared by all four sorted-subset donors had higher generation probabilities. When several donors were compared, the shared fraction of clonotypes was about 5% for naive CD4, 3.5% to 4% for naive CD8, roughly 2.3% for memory CD4, and 0.35% to 0.4% for memory CD8.

Donors were healthy HIV-negative adults with no recently reported acute infections or vaccinations. All donors were Caucasian adults living in Nashville, Tennessee, USA. Magnetic negative selection was used to enrich CD4+ T cells, after which naive cells were positively selected on CD45RA and the negative fraction became the memory subset. After blood collection by leukapheresis, PBMCs were isolated using Ficoll-Histopaque density gradient centrifugation and then cryopreserved in the vapor phase of liquid nitrogen. Analytical flow cytometry was used to check the purity and quantity of each magnetically sorted T cell population. Each sorted fraction had its genomic DNA isolated and then quantified by UV absorbance on a Nanodrop 2000c. The sequenced sample was naive CD4+ T cells sorted from blood. According to the study, the label for this sample's cell subset or site signals: CD45RA+ positively selected. The source is a man between 25 and 39 years old in good health.

The nucleotide sequence is given as TGCGCCAGCAGCCAAGATCAGGCGGTCAACTATGGCTACACCTTC. It specifies CASSQDQAVNYGYTF. The V gene is TRBV4-1 and the J gene is TRBJ1-2; the D gene cannot be resolved reliably. CDR1 is given as MGHRA and CDR2 as YSYEKL, both from the germline V gene. The CDR3 measures 15 amino acids from cysteine to phenylalanine. Only CDR3 DNA is held: 45 bases, read in frame from base 1. V loses 0 bases of germline sequence and J loses 2 bases, and the interval between the two ends is 10 bases.